The next 27 T cell receptor beta chains were all read from a single sample in a study of Ad26.COV2.S vaccination and SARS-CoV-2 variants. The repertoire was sequenced with immunoSEQ multiplex PCR; TCRdb's copy has only in-frame clones and lacks some. The table includes about 350,000 clones, roughly 81% detected once. This sample's treatment: roughly 18 received Ad26.COV2.S at low or high dose, single or two shots; about 5 received placebo; per-sample allocation not given. Repertoires come from day 63 after the first vaccine or placebo injection. Sequences were derived from peripheral blood, sampled in a trial of Ad26.COV2.S vaccine versus placebo. These receptors were taken from a person aged 18 to 59 who received the Ad26.COV2.S COVID-19 vaccine or a placebo.

This clone was seen only once. The rearrangement links TRBV23-1 to TRBJ2-1; maybe TRBD2 (5 bases). TRBV23-1 is placed among ORFs of uncertain function. V was pared by 4 bases and J by 10 bases, with 17 bases between. The CDR3 has 14 amino acids. This CDR3 reads CASSRTGRRWEQFF. DNA for the CDR3: TGCGCCAGCAGTCGGACCGGCAGGAGGTGGGAGCAGTTCTTC.

The chain has TRBV23-1 and TRBJ2-1; D gene ambiguous. TRBV23-1 is noted as an ORF with a role that remains uncertain. This CDR3 comprises 15 residues. The germline V and J ends were trimmed by 3 bases and 4 bases, with 13 bases remaining between them. CDR3 region: CASSQHTYGYNEQFF. The CDR3 bases are TGCGCCAGCAGTCAGCACACATATGGGTACAATGAGCAGTTCTTC.

This chain uses TRBV18 with TRBJ1-5; 7 bases line up with TRBD1. The CDR3 extends over 14 amino acids. Germline V gene data show CDR1 as KGHSH and CDR2 as LQKENI. V was clipped by 6 bases and J by 4 bases; unmatched bases: 6. CDR3 amino acids: CASSLGQQNQPQHF. In DNA, the CDR3 is TGTGCCAGCTCTTTGGGACAGCAAAATCAGCCCCAGCATTTT.

CDR3 amino acids: CASSSERGGRWWTEAFF. The CDR3 coding sequence is TGTGCCAGCAGCTCCGAGAGAGGGGGACGGTGGTGGACTGAAGCTTTCTTT. This chain uses TRBV11-2 with TRBJ1-1; TRBD1 might be the D (6 bases). V was clipped by 4 bases and J by 5 bases, with 23 bases between them. Germline lookup yields CDR1 SGHAT and CDR2 FQNNGV. The length of the CDR3 is 17 residues.

Details on this clone: This sample includes further DNA sequences coding for the same CDR3. The CDR3 region is CASSLPNTGELFF. The CDR3 DNA reads TGTGCCAGCTCACTACCGAACACCGGGGAGCTGTTTTTT. This chain links TRBV18 with TRBJ2-2; D is ambiguous. This CDR3 contains 13 residues. V was pared by 4 bases and J by 0 bases, with 3 bases between. Germline V gives CDR1 KGHSH, CDR2 LQKENI.

This chain uses TRBV24-1 with TRBJ2-2, with D possibly TRBD1 on 6 matching bases. This CDR3 region has 16 residues. Germline assignment: CDR1 KGHDR and CDR2 SFDVKD. V was clipped by 4 bases and J by 0 bases, with 11 bases between them. The CDR3 sequence is CATSDTTGSNTGELFF. In nucleotides, the CDR3 is TGTGCCACCAGTGACACGACAGGATCGAACACCGGGGAGCTGTTTTTT.

This chain joins TRBV4-3 and TRBJ1-3; D is undetermined. The CDR3 spans 13 residues. Germline V CDR1 and CDR2: LGHNA, YSLEER. With 0 bases removed from V and 4 bases from J, the gap between germline ends came to 4 bases. CDR3 sequence (DNA): TGCGCCAGCAGCCAAGATCCCGGAAACACCATATATTTT. Its translation is CASSQDPGNTIYF.

This clone turned up a few times. The chain uses TRBV5-4 and TRBJ2-1; D may correspond to TRBD1 or TRBD2 (6 bases each). Trimming pared 2 bases from V and 4 bases from J, leaving 16 bases between. The CDR3 sequence is 16 residues long. Germline lookup yields CDR1 SGHNT and CDR2 YYREEE (reference sequence). CDR3 DNA: TGTGCCAGCAGCTTAGCAGGGAGGCAGGGGTACAATGAGCAGTTCTTC. This codes for CASSLAGRQGYNEQFF.

The chain has TRBV5-5 and TRBJ2-3, with 16 bases lining up with TRBD2. The trim removed 4 bases at V and 5 bases at J, leaving 13 bases unmatched. The CDR3 spans 19 residues. Germline CDR1 and CDR2: SGHKS and YYEKEE (reference sequence). CDR3 loop: CASSPGTSGGVVRVDTQYF. The CDR3 DNA reads as TGTGCCAGCAGCCCCGGGACTAGCGGGGGGGTGGTCCGTGTAGATACGCAGTATTTT.

This sequence joins TRBV12-3 or TRBV12-4 and TRBJ1-4; possible D gene TRBD1, 5 bases. The CDR3 consists of 11 residues. Between the trimmed V and J ends, which lost 3 bases and 16 bases, there was a span of 12 bases. CDR3 loop: CASSFGGEPFF. The CDR3 DNA reads TGTGCCAGCAGTTTTGGAGGGGAGCCGTTTTTT.

This clone was counted only a few times. The chain carries TRBV6-5 and TRBJ1-4, with D perhaps matching TRBD1 (5 bases). Germline CDR1 and CDR2: MNHEY and SVGAGI. The CDR3 has 15 amino acids. V lost 6 bases, J lost 3 bases, and 14 bases lay in between. CDR3 in amino acids: CASRPQGLANEKLFF. CDR3 nucleotide sequence: TGTGCCAGCAGACCTCAGGGATTGGCTAATGAAAAACTGTTTTTT.

The V call is TRBV19, the J call TRBJ1-5; D ambiguous. CDR1 LNHDA and CDR2 SQIVND come from the germline V gene (reference sequence). Trimming took 3 bases from V and 1 from J, leaving 7 bases between them. The CDR3 sequence is 14 residues long. The CDR3 DNA is TGTGCCAGTAGTATTAGTGGGAGCAATCAGCCCCAGCATTTT. Encoded protein: CASSISGSNQPQHF.

The V call is TRBV3-1 (or the pseudogene TRBV3-2), the J call TRBJ2-3; D is unclear. The germline CDR1 and CDR2 sequences are LGHDT and YNNKEL (reference sequence). The CDR3 covers 16 residues. V gave up 0 bases and J gave up 2 bases, with 12 bases separating them. CDR3 sequence reads: CASSQDYAVYTDTQYF. In nucleotides, the CDR3 is TGTGCCAGCAGCCAAGATTACGCGGTCTACACAGATACGCAGTATTTT.

V is TRBV6-5 and J is TRBJ1-5; possibly TRBD1 for D (5 bases). V shed 0 bases and J shed 2 bases, with 11 bases lying between them. Germline V CDR1 and CDR2: MNHEY, SVGAGI. The CDR3 loop spans 16 amino acids. The CDR3 loop reads CASSYSSPGGNQPQHF. The CDR3 coding sequence is TGTGCCAGCAGTTACTCCTCCCCGGGGGGCAATCAGCCCCAGCATTTT.

This chain connects TRBV9 to TRBJ1-2; 8 bases agree with TRBD1. Trimming removed 3 bases from V and 4 bases from J; junction bases left unmatched: 5. The CDR3 length is 14 residues. Germline-derived CDR1 and CDR2 are SGDLS and YYNGEE. CDR3 coding DNA: TGTGCCAGCAGCGCCCCAGGGGGCTTCTATGGCTACACCTTC. It translates to CASSAPGGFYGYTF.

The V call is TRBV4-3, the J call TRBJ1-1; D is unresolved. The length of the CDR3 is 13 residues. Trimming cost V 4 bases and J 7 bases, with 13 bases left between them. Per germline, CDR1 LGHNA and CDR2 YSLEER. CDR3 amino acids: CASSRQAGREAFF. The DNA of the CDR3 is TGCGCCAGCAGCCGGCAGGCCGGTCGTGAAGCTTTCTTT.

The V and J genes are TRBV24-1 and TRBJ2-5; 12 nucleotides line up with TRBD2. There are 18 residues in the CDR3. V trimming: 3 bases; J trimming: 5 bases; junction bases outside the gene matches: 12. CDR1 and CDR2 from the germline V gene are KGHDR and SFDVKD. CDR3 sequence: CATSDPSGLAGGRETQYF. The CDR3 DNA sequence: TGTGCCACCAGTGATCCCTCGGGGCTAGCGGGAGGGCGGGAGACCCAGTACTTC.

This chain links TRBV5-7 with TRBJ2-7, with 12 bases fitting TRBD2. TRBV5-7 is treated as an ORF (open reading frame) with a function not yet certain. V dropped 0 bases and J dropped 6; count of bases not matched to a gene: 16. The length of the CDR3 is 19 residues. CDR3 nucleotides: TGTGCCAGCAGCTTGGGAAATGGGGGCGGACTAGCGGGAACCCTCGAGCAGTACTTC. It is translated as CASSLGNGGGLAGTLEQYF.

In this sample, this clone turned up once. CDR3 DNA: TGTGCCAGCAGCTTAGACCGGGGACGATCGGAGACCCAGTACTTC. Encoded protein: CASSLDRGRSETQYF. The rearrangement links TRBV11-3 to TRBJ2-5; either TRBD1 or TRBD2 may fit D (5 bases each). Germline assignment: CDR1 SGHNT and CDR2 YENEEA. The CDR3 loop spans 15 amino acids. The germline V and J ends were trimmed by 0 bases and 5 bases, with 13 bases remaining between them.

J is TRBJ2-2 and V is TRBV24-1; a possible D gene is TRBD2 (6 bases). Germline CDR1 reads KGHDR; CDR2 reads SFDVKD. CDR3 length: 14 amino acids. V lost 5 bases and J 5 bases, leaving 11 bases between the germline ends. Here the CDR3 DNA reads TGTGCCACCAGTGTGGGTCGGGGGACCGGGGAGCTGTTTTTT. This encodes CATSVGRGTGELFF.

The chain has TRBV7-2 and TRBJ1-1, with TRBD1 matching over 7 bases. This CDR3 is 13 amino acids long. V was pared by 8 bases and J by 1 base, with 4 bases of the junction left unmatched. In germline, CDR1 is SGHTA, CDR2 FQGNSA. The CDR3 spells CASERTGNTEAFF. Here the CDR3 DNA reads TGTGCCAGCGAACGGACAGGGAACACTGAAGCTTTCTTT.

V usage is TRBV2 and J usage is TRBJ2-5, with D perhaps TRBD1 or TRBD2 (6 bases each). Germline CDR1 and CDR2: SNHLY and FYNNEI. The CDR3 loop spans 14 amino acids. Trimming removed 4 bases from V and 5 bases from J, with 14 bases in between. The CDR3 DNA reads TGTGCCAGCAGTGCATCGGGGGCCGGGGAGACCCAGTACTTC. Its protein product is CASSASGAGETQYF.

The CDR3 DNA reads as TGTGCCAGCAGGATCCGACAGAAGGGAATCCTAAACACTGAAGCTTTCTTT. It codes for CASRIRQKGILNTEAFF. V gene TRBV5-6 combines with J gene TRBJ1-1; possible D gene TRBD1, 5 bases. Germline V lookup: CDR1 SGHDT, CDR2 YYEEEE. V was shortened by 5 bases and J by 2 bases, with 22 bases between the two germline ends. The CDR3 has 17 amino acids.

V gene TRBV6-2 or TRBV6-3 combines with J gene TRBJ1-2; tentative D call: TRBD1 (5 bases). Trimming shortened V by 2 bases and J by 6 bases, and 16 bases separated the two germline ends. CDR1 MNHEY and CDR2 SVGEGT come from the germline V gene. The CDR3 extends over 15 amino acids. CDR3 sequence reads: CASSYSQGLWNGYTF. CDR3 nucleotide sequence: TGTGCCAGCAGTTACAGCCAGGGATTATGGAATGGCTACACCTTC.

The rearrangement joins TRBV6-5 to TRBJ2-7; 8 nucleotides line up with TRBD1. The ends lost 6 bases at V and 2 bases at J; junction bases unmatched: 9. The CDR3 length is 15 residues. Germline assignment: CDR1 MNHEY and CDR2 SVGAGI. Here the CDR3 reads CASRPTGGMTYEQYF. In nucleotides, the CDR3 is TGTGCCAGCAGACCCACAGGGGGTATGACCTACGAGCAGTACTTC.

This chain uses TRBV11-2 with TRBJ1-2; 9 positions match TRBD1. J gave up 1 base and V 0 bases, and 9 bases lay outside the gene matches. The CDR3 is 18 residues long. Looked up from germline, CDR1 is SGHAT and CDR2 is FQNNGV. The CDR3, as DNA: TGTGCCAGCAGCTTAGACGACAGGGGGATTCCTAATAACTATGGCTACACCTTC. This encodes CASSLDDRGIPNNYGYTF.

The rearrangement joins TRBV5-1 to TRBJ1-4; no reliable D call. The CDR3 spans 16 residues. Trimming left V 2 bases short and J 2 bases short, with 13 bases between. Germline CDR1 is SGHRS and CDR2 is YFSETQ. CDR3 nucleotides: TGCGCCAGCAGCTTCCTGACGGACGGCACTAATGAAAAACTGTTTTTT. This translates into CASSFLTDGTNEKLFF.